Listed below are T cell receptor beta chains from one sample, sequenced in a study of blood T cell repertoires in COVID-19. Repertoires were generated with immunoSEQ multiplex PCR, while TCRdb's copy carries only in-frame clones and drops some. The data show a few hundred thousand clones, about 90% seen once. Sequencing was performed on peripheral blood. These receptors were collected from a woman aged 45-59 years with acute or convalescent COVID-19. Both conserved end residues are part of each CDR3. A D gene is named only where the DNA matches it firmly. Clone size is not always given. Where it is, it says once, few, many or a class for expanded clones.

>few|-|TRBJ1-2|12|TRBV19
TGTGCCAGTAGTGTGACAGGCTATGGCTACACCTTC
CASSVTGYGYTF
>-|TRBD1|TRBJ2-5|14|TRBV6-2/TRBV6-3
TGTGCCAGCAGTACAGGGGGTGGTTGGGAGACCCAGTACTTC
CASSTGGGWETQYF
>few|-|TRBJ2-5|13|TRBV6-6
TGTGCCAGCAGTTGGGGACTTCAAGAGACCCAGTACTTC
CASSWGLQETQYF
>-|TRBD2|TRBJ2-3|15|TRBV2
TGTGCCAGCAGTGCTCTAGCGGGAGGGCCAGATACGCAGTATTTT
CASSALAGGPDTQYF
>-|TRBD1|TRBJ1-2|13|TRBV30
TGTGCCTGGAGCAGGGGGCTCGACTATGGCTACACCTTC
CAWSRGLDYGYTF
>-|TRBD2|TRBJ2-3|17|TRBV10-2
TGCGCCAGCTCCAAAGCCGGGACTAGCGGGGGAATGGATACGCAGTATTTT
CASSKAGTSGGMDTQYF
>-|-|TRBJ2-5|15|TRBV9
TGTGCCAGCAGCGTAGACCCCACGAGGGTAGAGACCCAGTACTTC
CASSVDPTRVETQYF
>once|TRBD2|TRBJ2-3|15|TRBV5-4
TGTGCCAGCAGTAAAGCGGGAATGGGAACAGATACGCAGTATTTT
CASSKAGMGTDTQYF
>-|-|TRBJ2-7|13|TRBV6-5
TGTGCCAGCACCGACGAGGAGGGGTACGAGCAGTACTTC
CASTDEEGYEQYF
>-|TRBD1|TRBJ1-3|16|TRBV5-5
TGTGCCAGCAGCTGGACAGGGGGAACGTCTGGAAACACCATATATTTT
CASSWTGGTSGNTIYF
>-|-|TRBJ2-2|16|TRBV9
TGTGCCAGCAGCGTCCTTGAGGGTATAGGCACCGGGGAGCTGTTTTTT
CASSVLEGIGTGELFF
>-|-|TRBJ1-4|14|TRBV15
TGTGCCACCAGCAGAGATTCCCTAGGTGAAAAACTGTTTTTT
CATSRDSLGEKLFF
>-|-|TRBJ1-2|13|TRBV12-3/TRBV12-4
TGTGCCAGCAGTTTATTGGCCTCGGGGGGCTACACCTTC
CASSLLASGGYTF
>-|TRBD2|TRBJ2-1|14|TRBV29-1
TGCAGCGTTGAAGCGGGAGGGCCGTTCAATGAGCAGTTCTTC
CSVEAGGPFNEQFF
>-|-|TRBJ2-7|15|TRBV6-2/TRBV6-3
TGTGCCAGCAGTTACGCCAAGGGGCTGTCCTACGAGCAGTACTTC
CASSYAKGLSYEQYF
>-|-|TRBJ1-1|13|TRBV29-1
TGCAGCGTTGCGGGGAGAAGGAGCACTGAAGCTTTCTTT
CSVAGRRSTEAFF
>-|TRBD2|TRBJ2-1|14|TRBV19
TGTGCCAGTACGCGGGGGGCAACCTACAATGAGCAGTTCTTC
CASTRGATYNEQFF
>-|-|TRBJ2-5|16|TRBV6-1
TGTGCCAGCAGTGCCAACAGGGCAGGGTTTCAAGAGACCCAGTACTTC
CASSANRAGFQETQYF
>-|-|TRBJ2-3|13|TRBV30
TGTGCCTGGAGTGCATTTAGCACAGATACGCAGTATTTT
CAWSAFSTDTQYF
>-|-|TRBJ2-1|12|TRBV24-1
TGTGCCACCAGACGACAGTTCCATGAGCAGTTCTTC
CATRRQFHEQFF
>-|TRBD1|TRBJ2-4|14|TRBV3-1/TRBV3-2
TGTGCCAGCAGCCCCCGGACAGGGAAAAACATTCAGTACTTC
CASSPRTGKNIQYF
>-|TRBD2|TRBJ2-1|12|TRBV6-5
TGTGCCAGCAACCGGGGGGGCAATGAGCAGTTCTTC
CASNRGGNEQFF
>-|-|TRBJ2-3|15|TRBV2
TGTGCCAGCAATGAGGGCTTGAGGGGCACAGATACGCAGTATTTT
CASNEGLRGTDTQYF
>-|-|TRBJ1-4|13|TRBV27
TGTGCCAGCATGGAGTGGGGGCATGAAAAACTGTTTTTT
CASMEWGHEKLFF
>-|-|TRBJ1-3|14|TRBV3-1/TRBV3-2
TGTGCCAGCAGCCAAGGGGGAGCTGGAAACACCATATATTTT
CASSQGGAGNTIYF
>-|TRBD2|TRBJ2-3|15|TRBV25-1
TGTGCCAGCAGTGAACCGGGACTAGCGACAGATACGCAGTATTTT
CASSEPGLATDTQYF
>once|-|TRBJ1-2|13|TRBV5-4
TGTGCCAGCAGCTTGGACAGGGCCCATGGCTACACCTTC
CASSLDRAHGYTF